These T cell receptor beta chains were read from a single sample in a study of blood T cell repertoires in COVID-19. Method: immunoSEQ multiplex PCR; TCRdb's copy keeps in-frame clones and lacks some. The sample contains hundreds of thousands of clones, around 88% of which appear only once. Sequencing was performed on peripheral blood. These receptors were collected from a woman aged 25 to 39 with acute or convalescent COVID-19. Both conserved end residues are trimmed from each CDR3.

j_call v_call cdr3_aa
TRBJ2-6 TRBV27 ASSLGGTATALT
TRBJ2-1 TRBV2 ASRIRGDFNEQF
TRBJ2-1 TRBV5-1 ASSARPDSYNEQF
TRBJ1-1 TRBV6-2/TRBV6-3 ASSYLGQGKTEAF
TRBJ1-1 TRBV6-5 ASSRAPNTEAF
TRBJ1-1 TRBV24-1 ATSEGDEAF
TRBJ2-5 TRBV19 ASSIKLQETQY
TRBJ2-1 TRBV28 AILPGGGSYNEQF
TRBJ2-1 TRBV9 ASSGAGFSLNEQF
TRBJ1-6 TRBV27 ASRRDVGTNSPLH
TRBJ1-2 TRBV9 ASKGLGGRDGYT
TRBJ2-1 TRBV5-1 ASSSDSYNEQF
TRBJ1-3 TRBV2 ASRADGNTIY
TRBJ2-3 TRBV28 ASRHQQGPTDTQY
TRBJ1-1 TRBV5-1 ASSLAGREVTEAF
TRBJ1-1 TRBV5-5 ASSPARTEAF
TRBJ2-6 TRBV10-2 ASTGSGANVLT
TRBJ2-1 TRBV24-1 ATRDRGRGEQF
TRBJ2-1 TRBV19 ASSIPSGGHNEQF
TRBJ1-4 TRBV30 AWSVGGKYEKLF
TRBJ1-1 TRBV12-3/TRBV12-4 ASSFGTAEAF
TRBJ2-7 TRBV5-4 ASSLGLAGVWEQY
TRBJ2-4 TRBV5-6 ASSTGTGFAKNIQY
TRBJ1-3 TRBV2 ASSSQGSGNTIY
TRBJ2-7 TRBV12-3/TRBV12-4 ASSFGQGDEQY
TRBJ2-7 TRBV6-6 ASSGAPGEQY
TRBJ2-7 TRBV6-6 ASSTLVKDYEQY
TRBJ2-6 TRBV28 ASSLLGQGATWSGANVLT
TRBJ1-4 TRBV4-1 ASSQFTRGINEKLF
TRBJ2-1 TRBV28 VVRDALDEQF
TRBJ2-7 TRBV6-4 ASSGPPGNTPEQY
TRBJ2-6 TRBV27 ASMTRYSGANVLT
TRBJ2-7 TRBV3-1/TRBV3-2 ASSPGGLVEQY
TRBJ1-4 TRBV12-3/TRBV12-4 ASSRTGFEKLF
TRBJ2-1 TRBV6-5 ASRERGGNNEQF
TRBJ2-1 TRBV7-9 ASSQPSSYNEQF
TRBJ1-4 TRBV4-1 ASRPETGDEKLF
TRBJ2-7 TRBV4-2 ASSQTGVSYEQY
TRBJ2-7 TRBV7-9 ASSLAGTGQNEQY
TRBJ1-5 TRBV30 AWSVRWRDQPQH
TRBJ2-5 TRBV5-1 ASSFSQPQETQY
TRBJ1-5 TRBV6-5 ASSSDRNQPQH
TRBJ2-3 TRBV9 ASSVWASGGRDTQY
TRBJ2-5 TRBV3-1/TRBV3-2 ASFHTGDQETQY
TRBJ2-5 TRBV18 ASSPGLAGDETQY
TRBJ1-6 TRBV12-3/TRBV12-4 ASSRQENSPLH
TRBJ1-1 TRBV7-8 ASSSPGGTEAF
TRBJ2-5 TRBV10-3 AISLQGPETQY
TRBJ2-1 TRBV6-6 ASSYSRSYNEQF
TRBJ1-2 TRBV15 ATSSAQVGFGGYT
TRBJ1-2 TRBV28 ASSLDSLDTYGYT
TRBJ2-3 TRBV2 ASLEQGGTQY
TRBJ2-3 TRBV13 ASSLSEGAADTQY
TRBJ1-6 TRBV6-2/TRBV6-3 ASSAQGRRSPLH
TRBJ2-5 TRBV29-1 SVALAGVETQY